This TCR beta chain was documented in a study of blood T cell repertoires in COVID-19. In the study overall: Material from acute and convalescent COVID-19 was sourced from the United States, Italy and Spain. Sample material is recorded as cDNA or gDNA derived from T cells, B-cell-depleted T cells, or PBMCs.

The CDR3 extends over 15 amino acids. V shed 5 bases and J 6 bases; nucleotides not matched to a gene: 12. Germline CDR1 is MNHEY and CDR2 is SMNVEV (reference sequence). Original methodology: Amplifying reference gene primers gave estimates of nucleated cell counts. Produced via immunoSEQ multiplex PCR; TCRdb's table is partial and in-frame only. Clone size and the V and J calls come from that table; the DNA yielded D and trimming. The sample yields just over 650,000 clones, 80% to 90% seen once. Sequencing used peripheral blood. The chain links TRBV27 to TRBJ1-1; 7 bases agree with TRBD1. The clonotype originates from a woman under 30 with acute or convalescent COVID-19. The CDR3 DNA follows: TGTGCCAGCAGTCCACTTGACAGGGCGGTGGCTGAAGCTTTCTTT. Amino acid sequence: CASSPLDRAVAEAFF.